The 12 T cell receptor beta chains below were found in one sample sequenced in a study of T cells after yellow fever vaccination. TCRdb recomputed calls from the 5' RACE reads with MiXCR, one row per CDR3 protein. Among some 550,000 distinct CDR3 sequences listed, about 19% were seen once. Sequences were derived from PBMCs, sampled 15 days after the yellow fever booster vaccination. The receptors come from a man under 40 who received the YFV17D yellow fever vaccine.

The rearrangement joins TRBV20-1 to TRBJ2-6; the D is unclear. The CDR3 is 12 amino acids. Per germline, CDR1 DFQATT and CDR2 SNEGSKA (reference sequence). The DNA of the CDR3 is TGCAGCGGGCGCTCTGGGGCCAACGTCCTGACTTTC. Translating it yields CSGRSGANVLTF.

The chain employs TRBV7-2 and TRBJ1-6, with D perhaps matching TRBD1 (6 bases). This CDR3 contains 15 residues. The V and J ends lost 6 bases and 10 bases respectively, with 19 bases between them. Germline V lookup: CDR1 SGHTA, CDR2 FQGNSA. The CDR3 nucleotides read TGTGCCAGCAGTTCGACGGCAGGGGCGGCATCACCCCTCCACTTT. Translation gives CASSSTAGAASPLHF.

This clonotype was seen a handful of times. The rearrangement links TRBV5-6 to TRBJ1-2; 8 bases agree with TRBD1. Germline V CDR1 and CDR2: SGHDT, YYEEEE. V was pared by 3 bases and J by 4 bases, with 2 bases of the junction left unmatched. There are 13 residues in the CDR3. Written as DNA, the CDR3 is TGTGCCAGCAGCTCGGACAGGGCCTATGGCTACACCTTC. Protein: CASSSDRAYGYTF.

This clonotype was recorded at least ten times. The chain combines TRBV25-1 with TRBJ1-2; D unresolved. In germline, CDR1 is MGHDK, CDR2 SYGVNS. This CDR3 is 11 amino acids long. V was cut by 7 bases and J by 6 bases, with 9 bases left in between. The CDR3 region is CASNGFHGYTF. The CDR3 region has the DNA TGTGCCAGCAACGGATTCCATGGCTACACCTTC.

The chain joins TRBV28 to TRBJ2-1, with 8 bases identical to TRBD1. V gave up 4 bases and J gave up 6 bases; unmatched junction bases: 8. CDR3 length: 15 residues. The V gene's germline CDR1 is MDHEN and CDR2 SYDVKM. The CDR3 here is CASSSTKDRVNEQFF. CDR3 coding DNA: TGTGCCAGCAGTTCGACGAAGGACAGGGTCAATGAGCAGTTCTTC.

The chain carries TRBV4-3 and TRBJ2-2, with 12 bases fitting TRBD2. In germline, CDR1 is LGHNA, CDR2 YSLEER. V lost 1 base, J lost 0 bases, and 6 bases stayed unmatched. This CDR3 is 19 amino acids long. CDR3 region: CASSQGPGTSGSNTGELFF. DNA for the CDR3: TGCGCCAGCAGCCAAGGACCCGGGACTAGCGGGTCGAACACCGGGGAGCTGTTTTTT.

This clonotype was counted between two and nine times. The J gene is TRBJ2-7, the V gene TRBV4-3; 10 nucleotides agree with TRBD2. Germline lookup yields CDR1 LGHNA and CDR2 YSLEER. This CDR3 region has 16 residues. V was pared by 2 bases and J by 4 bases, with 8 bases of the junction left unmatched. As DNA, the CDR3 is TGCGCCAGCAGCCAAACCCTAGCGGGAGAAGGTTACGAGCAGTACTTC. This encodes CASSQTLAGEGYEQYF.

The sample holds a few counts of this clonotype. This chain connects TRBV12-3 or TRBV12-4 to TRBJ2-5, with 10 bases lining up with TRBD2. The J segment lost 4 bases and the V segment lost 5 bases, leaving 10 bases of the junction unmatched. The CDR3 extends over 16 amino acids. CDR3 bases: TGTGCCAGCAGTGCTACTTCAGCGGGAGGGGGAGAGACCCAGTACTTC. Amino acid sequence: CASSATSAGGGETQYF.

This clonotype was seen only a few times. The CDR3 loop reads CASTRAGTSGVYNEQFF. The CDR3 DNA is TGTGCCAGCACCCGCGCCGGGACTAGCGGAGTGTACAATGAGCAGTTCTTC. The chain joins TRBV28 to TRBJ2-1; TRBD2 matches at 11 bases. The V gene end was trimmed by 7 bases and the J gene end by 4 bases; junction bases not matched to a gene: 12. CDR3 length equals 17 residues. Per the germline V gene, CDR1 is MDHEN and CDR2 is SYDVKM.

The V call is TRBV19, the J call TRBJ2-7, with 7 bases that match TRBD1. J gave up 2 bases and V 7 bases, and 11 bases lay outside the gene matches. Germline values: CDR1 LNHDA, CDR2 SQIVND (reference sequence). CDR3 length: 15 residues. CDR3 region: CASKGLGDSTYEQYF. The CDR3 DNA follows: TGTGCCAGTAAGGGGTTGGGGGACAGTACCTACGAGCAGTACTTC.

The rearrangement links TRBV11-2 to TRBJ2-7, with D perhaps TRBD2 (6 bases). In germline, CDR1 is SGHAT, CDR2 FQNNGV. The CDR3 spans 16 residues. Trimming shortened V by 5 bases and J by 3 bases, and 20 bases separated the two germline ends. The DNA for the CDR3 is TGTGCCAGCAGCCCACAACGGACTATGAAATTCTACGAGCAGTACTTC. It translates to CASSPQRTMKFYEQYF.

In this sample, this clonotype turned up a few times. The V gene is TRBV29-1, the J gene TRBJ2-5; 7 nucleotides match TRBD2. V lost 0 bases to trimming and J lost 5 bases; unmatched junction nucleotides: 15. The CDR3 runs 17 residues. Germline-derived CDR1 and CDR2 are SQVTM and ANQGSEA. The CDR3: CSVEDHGRTRRWETQYF. DNA of the CDR3: TGCAGCGTTGAAGATCACGGAAGGACTAGGCGCTGGGAGACCCAGTACTTC.